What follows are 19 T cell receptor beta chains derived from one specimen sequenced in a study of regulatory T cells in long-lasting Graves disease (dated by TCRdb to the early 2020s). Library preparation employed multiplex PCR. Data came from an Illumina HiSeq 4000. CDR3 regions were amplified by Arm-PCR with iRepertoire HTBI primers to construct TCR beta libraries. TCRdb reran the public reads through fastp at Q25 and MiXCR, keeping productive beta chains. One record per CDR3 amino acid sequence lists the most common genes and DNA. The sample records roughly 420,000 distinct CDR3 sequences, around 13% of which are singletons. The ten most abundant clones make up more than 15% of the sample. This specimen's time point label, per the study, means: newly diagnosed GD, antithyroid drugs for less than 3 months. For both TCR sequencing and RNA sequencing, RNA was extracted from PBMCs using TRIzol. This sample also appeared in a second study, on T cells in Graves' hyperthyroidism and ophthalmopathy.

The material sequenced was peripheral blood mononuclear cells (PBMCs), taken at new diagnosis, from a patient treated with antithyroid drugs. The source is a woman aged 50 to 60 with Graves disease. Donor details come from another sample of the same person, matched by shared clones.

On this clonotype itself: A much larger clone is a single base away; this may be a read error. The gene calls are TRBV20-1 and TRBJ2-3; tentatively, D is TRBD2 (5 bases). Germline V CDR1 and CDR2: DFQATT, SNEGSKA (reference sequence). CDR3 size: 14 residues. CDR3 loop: CSARAGPSIDTQYF. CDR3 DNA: TGCAGTGCTAGAGCCGGTCCTAGCATAGATACGCAGTATTTT.

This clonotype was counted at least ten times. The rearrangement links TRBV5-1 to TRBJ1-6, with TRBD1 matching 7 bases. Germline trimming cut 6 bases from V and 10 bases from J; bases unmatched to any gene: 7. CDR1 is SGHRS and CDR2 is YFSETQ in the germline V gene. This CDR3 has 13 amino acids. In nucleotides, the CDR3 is TGCGCCAGCACGACAGGGAACCGGTCACCCCTCCACTTT. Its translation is CASTTGNRSPLHF.

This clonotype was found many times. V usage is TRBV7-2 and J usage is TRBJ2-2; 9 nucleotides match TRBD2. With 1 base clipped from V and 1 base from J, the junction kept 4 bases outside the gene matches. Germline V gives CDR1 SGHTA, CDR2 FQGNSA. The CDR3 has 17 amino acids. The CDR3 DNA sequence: TGTGCCAGCAGCTTAGGTAGCGGGAGTGGGAACACCGGGGAGCTGTTTTTT. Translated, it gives CASSLGSGSGNTGELFF. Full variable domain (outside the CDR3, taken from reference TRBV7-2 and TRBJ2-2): GAGVSQSPSNKVTEKGKDVELRCDPISGHTALYWYRQSLGQGLEFLIYFQGNSAPDKSGLPSDRFSAERTGGSVSTLTIQRTQQEDSAVYLCASSLGSGSGNTGELFFGEGSRLTVL.

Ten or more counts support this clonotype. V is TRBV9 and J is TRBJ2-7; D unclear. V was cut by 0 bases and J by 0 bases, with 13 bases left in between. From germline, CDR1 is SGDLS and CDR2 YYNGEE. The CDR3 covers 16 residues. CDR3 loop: CASSVDHGSPSYEQYF. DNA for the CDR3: TGTGCCAGCAGCGTAGATCATGGGTCCCCCTCCTACGAGCAGTACTTC.

The CDR3 spells CASRTGTLGGELFF. As DNA, the CDR3 is TGTGCCAGCAGAACCGGGACCCTTGGGGGGGAGCTGTTTTTT. This chain links TRBV12-3 or TRBV12-4 with TRBJ2-2; D may match TRBD1 or TRBD2 (5 bases each). The length of the CDR3 is 14 residues. V was shortened by 6 bases and J by 8 bases, with 16 bases between the two germline ends.

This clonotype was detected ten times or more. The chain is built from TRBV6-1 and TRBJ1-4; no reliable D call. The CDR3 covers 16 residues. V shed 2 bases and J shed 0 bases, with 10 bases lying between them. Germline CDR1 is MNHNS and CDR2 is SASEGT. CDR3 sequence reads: CASSESSWATNEKLFF. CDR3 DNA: TGTGCCAGCAGTGAATCGTCTTGGGCAACTAATGAAAAACTGTTTTTT.

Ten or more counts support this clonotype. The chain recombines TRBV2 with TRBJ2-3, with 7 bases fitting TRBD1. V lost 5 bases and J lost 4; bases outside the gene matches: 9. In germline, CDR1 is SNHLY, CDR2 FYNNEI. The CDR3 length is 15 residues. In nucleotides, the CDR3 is TGTGCCAGCAGTACACTGGACAGGTCCCCAGATACGCAGTATTTT. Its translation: CASSTLDRSPDTQYF.

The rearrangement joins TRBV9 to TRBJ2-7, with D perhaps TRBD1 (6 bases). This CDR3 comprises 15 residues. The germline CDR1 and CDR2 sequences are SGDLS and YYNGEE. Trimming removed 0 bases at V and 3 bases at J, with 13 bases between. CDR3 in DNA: TGTGCCAGCAGCGTAGGGGATACAGGGCTCTACGAGCAGTACTTC. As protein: CASSVGDTGLYEQYF.

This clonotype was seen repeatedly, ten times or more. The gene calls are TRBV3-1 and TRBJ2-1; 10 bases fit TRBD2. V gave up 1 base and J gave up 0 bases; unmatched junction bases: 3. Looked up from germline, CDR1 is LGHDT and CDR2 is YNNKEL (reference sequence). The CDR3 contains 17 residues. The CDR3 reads CASSQGSSGSSYNEQFF. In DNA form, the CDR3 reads TGTGCCAGCAGCCAAGGTTCTAGCGGGAGCTCCTACAATGAGCAGTTCTTC.

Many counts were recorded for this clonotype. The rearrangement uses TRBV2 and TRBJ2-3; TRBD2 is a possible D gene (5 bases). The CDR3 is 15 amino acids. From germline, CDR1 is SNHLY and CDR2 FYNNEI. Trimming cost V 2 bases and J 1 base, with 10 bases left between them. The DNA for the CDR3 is TGTGCCAGCAGTGAATCTCGGGATCGCACAGATACGCAGTATTTT. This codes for CASSESRDRTDTQYF.

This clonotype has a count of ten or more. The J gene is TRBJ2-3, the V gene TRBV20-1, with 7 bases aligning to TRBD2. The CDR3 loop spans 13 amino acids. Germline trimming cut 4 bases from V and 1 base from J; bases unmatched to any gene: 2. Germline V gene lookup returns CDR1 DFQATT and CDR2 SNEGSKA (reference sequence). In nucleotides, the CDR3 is TGCAGTGCTATCCGGGAGGGCACAGATACGCAGTATTTT. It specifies CSAIREGTDTQYF.

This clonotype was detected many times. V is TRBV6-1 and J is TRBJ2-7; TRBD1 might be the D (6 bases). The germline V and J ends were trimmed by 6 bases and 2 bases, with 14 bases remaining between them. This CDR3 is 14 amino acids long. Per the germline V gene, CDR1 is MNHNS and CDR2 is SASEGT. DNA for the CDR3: TGTGCCAGCAGGACAACAGGGAAAACCTACGAGCAGTACTTC. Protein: CASRTTGKTYEQYF.

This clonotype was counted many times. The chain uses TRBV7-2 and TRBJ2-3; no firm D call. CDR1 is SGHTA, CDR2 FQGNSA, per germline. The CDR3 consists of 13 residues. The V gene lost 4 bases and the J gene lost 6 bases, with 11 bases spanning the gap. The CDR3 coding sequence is TGTGCCAGCAGCTACACACGGTTGGATACGCAGTATTTT. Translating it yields CASSYTRLDTQYF. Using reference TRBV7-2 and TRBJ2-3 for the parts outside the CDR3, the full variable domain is GAGVSQSPSNKVTEKGKDVELRCDPISGHTALYWYRQSLGQGLEFLIYFQGNSAPDKSGLPSDRFSAERTGGSVSTLTIQRTQQEDSAVYLCASSYTRLDTQYFGPGTRLTVL.

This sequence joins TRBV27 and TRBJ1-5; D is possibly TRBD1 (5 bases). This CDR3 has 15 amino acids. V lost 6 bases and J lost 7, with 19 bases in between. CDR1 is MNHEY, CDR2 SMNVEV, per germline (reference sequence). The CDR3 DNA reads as TGTGCCAGCAGATCCCTTCTTCGGGGGAGGCAGCCCCAGCATTTT. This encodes CASRSLLRGRQPQHF.

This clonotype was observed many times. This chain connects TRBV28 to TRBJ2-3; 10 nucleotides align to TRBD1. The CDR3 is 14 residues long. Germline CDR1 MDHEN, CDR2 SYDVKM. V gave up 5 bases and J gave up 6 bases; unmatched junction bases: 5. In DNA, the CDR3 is TGTGCCAGCAGTACGGGACAGGGGAGGGATACGCAGTATTTT. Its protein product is CASSTGQGRDTQYF. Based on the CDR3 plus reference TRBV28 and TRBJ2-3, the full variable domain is DVKVTQSSRYLVKRTGEKVFLECVQDMDHENMFWYRQDPGLGLRLIYFSYDVKMKEKGDIPEGYSVSREKKERFSLILESASTNQTSMYLCASSTGQGRDTQYFGPGTRLTVL.

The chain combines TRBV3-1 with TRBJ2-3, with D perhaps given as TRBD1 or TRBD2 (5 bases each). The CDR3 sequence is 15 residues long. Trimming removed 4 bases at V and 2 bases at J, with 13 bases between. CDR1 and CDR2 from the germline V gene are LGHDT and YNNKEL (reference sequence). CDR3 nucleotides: TGTGCCAGCAGCCGACCGGGACGCTACACAGATACGCAGTATTTT. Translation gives CASSRPGRYTDTQYF.

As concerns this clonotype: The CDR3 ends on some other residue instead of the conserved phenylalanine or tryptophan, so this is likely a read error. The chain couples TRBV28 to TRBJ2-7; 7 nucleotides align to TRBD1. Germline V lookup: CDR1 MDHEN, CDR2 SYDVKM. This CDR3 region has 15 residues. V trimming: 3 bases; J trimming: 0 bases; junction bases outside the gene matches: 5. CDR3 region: CASSLVQGNSYEQYI. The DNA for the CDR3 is TGTGCCAGCAGTTTGGTACAGGGGAACTCCTACGAGCAGTACATC.

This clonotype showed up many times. CDR3 nucleotide sequence: TGTGCCAGCAGCCAAGCGGACAGGAGCACAGATACGCAGTATTTT. This translates into CASSQADRSTDTQYF. The chain links TRBV3-1 to TRBJ2-3; 7 bases are shared with TRBD1. With V trimmed by 1 base and J by 0 bases, 1 base remained unmatched. Germline V CDR1 and CDR2: LGHDT, YNNKEL (reference sequence). The CDR3 consists of 15 residues.

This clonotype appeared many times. The CDR3 region is CASSSGQGGKTQYF. CDR3 DNA: TGTGCCAGCAGCTCAGGACAGGGGGGAAAGACCCAGTACTTC. The chain employs TRBV7-9 and TRBJ2-5; 10 bases fit TRBD1. The CDR3 is 14 amino acids. Germline trimming cut 4 bases from V and 6 bases from J; bases unmatched to any gene: 5. Germline V gene data show CDR1 as SEHNR and CDR2 as FQNEAQ (reference sequence).